The source of this T cell receptor (beta chain) is a study of T cell repertoires in cytomegalovirus infection. At the level of the study: CMV infection plus the matching HLA type was flagged by public TCR beta signatures.

There are 14 residues in the CDR3. CDR1 is DFQATT and CDR2 is SNEGSKA in the germline V gene (reference sequence). Trimming removed 7 bases from V and 5 bases from J; junction bases left unmatched: 9. TCRdb redid the calling of the reads with MiXCR, one entry per CDR3 protein. The profile shows hundreds of thousands of distinct CDR3 sequences, 15% to 20% of them singletons. General observations from the study: Summed frequency of shared TCR beta families picked out CMV carriers who also had the relevant HLA. Dominating the ex vivo response were TCR beta clonotypes that were CMV-specific and HLA-C-restricted.

For this clonotype: Its specificity is unknown.

J is TRBJ1-3 and V is TRBV20-1; TRBD1 agrees at 9 bases. This sequence originates from a human donor in good health (CMV status not recorded). Some clones in this sample may be carry-over from other donors' samples. The sequencing sample was made of PBMCs. CDR3 sequence (DNA): TGCAGTGTCCAAACAGGGGGCGGTCGAAACACCATATATTTT. It is translated as CSVQTGGGRNTIYF.